The present T cell receptor (beta chain) was sequenced within a study of control samples from healthy donors and cancer patients. Some clones are missing from TCRdb's copy, which holds only in-frame ones; the method was immunoSEQ multiplex PCR. The repertoire holds about 150,000 clones, with 85% to 95% as singletons. Germline assignment: CDR1 SGHTA and CDR2 FQGNSA. The CDR3 totals 13 residues. Trimming pared 7 bases from V and 4 bases from J, leaving 13 bases between. The receptor's source is a man in his 60s with colorectal cancer. J is TRBJ2-5 and V is TRBV7-2, with D possibly being TRBD1 (5 bases). Sequencing was performed on PBMCs. CDR3 bases: TGTGCCAGCACGCCCCAGGGCCGAGAGACCCAGTACTTC. Translating gives CASTPQGRETQYF.